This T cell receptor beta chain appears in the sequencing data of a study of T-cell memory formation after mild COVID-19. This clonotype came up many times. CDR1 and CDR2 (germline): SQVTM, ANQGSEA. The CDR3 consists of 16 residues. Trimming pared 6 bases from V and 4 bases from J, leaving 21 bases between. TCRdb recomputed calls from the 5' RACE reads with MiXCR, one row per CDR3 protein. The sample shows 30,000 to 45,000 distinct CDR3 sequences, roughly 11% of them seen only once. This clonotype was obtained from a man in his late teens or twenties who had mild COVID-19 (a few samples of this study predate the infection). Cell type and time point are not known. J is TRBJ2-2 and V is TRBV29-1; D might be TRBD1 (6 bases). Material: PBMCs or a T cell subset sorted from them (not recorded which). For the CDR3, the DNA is TGCAGCGTCGCCGGGCTTGGGGGCCGGTTCACCGGGGAGCTGTTTTTT. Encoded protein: CSVAGLGGRFTGELFF.